In its sample, the clone carrying this T cell receptor (beta chain) was seen many times. Its specificity is not known. After removal of 0 bases from V and 1 base from J, the junction contained 17 bases not matched to a gene. The length of the CDR3 is 21 residues. Germline V gene lookup returns CDR1 SGHDT and CDR2 YYEEEE. These data are taken from a study of T cells after yellow fever vaccination. Broader study findings: A weaker secondary response peaked on day 5, the primary on day 15. Only a small proportion of the clonotypes turned up in both the CD4 and the CD8 compartments, likely arising from convergent recombination.

5'RACE template switching produced TCR cDNA carrying a universal primer site and UMIs. TCRdb re-analysed the 5' RACE reads in MiXCR, keeping a single row per CDR3 protein. The sample has 90,000 to 150,000 distinct CDR3 sequences, around 7.2% seen once; the top ten hold 2.7%. This specimen consisted of CD4+ T cells sorted from PBMCs, obtained about 41 days after the first yellow fever vaccination. V usage is TRBV5-6 and J usage is TRBJ2-4, with 9 positions matching TRBD2. This sequence was found in a man younger than 30 who received the YFV17D yellow fever vaccine. CDR3 protein: CASSLVKLAGGTNLAKNIQYF. CDR3 coding DNA: TGTGCCAGCAGCTTGGTTAAACTAGCGGGTGGAACCAACCTGGCCAAAAACATTCAGTACTTC.